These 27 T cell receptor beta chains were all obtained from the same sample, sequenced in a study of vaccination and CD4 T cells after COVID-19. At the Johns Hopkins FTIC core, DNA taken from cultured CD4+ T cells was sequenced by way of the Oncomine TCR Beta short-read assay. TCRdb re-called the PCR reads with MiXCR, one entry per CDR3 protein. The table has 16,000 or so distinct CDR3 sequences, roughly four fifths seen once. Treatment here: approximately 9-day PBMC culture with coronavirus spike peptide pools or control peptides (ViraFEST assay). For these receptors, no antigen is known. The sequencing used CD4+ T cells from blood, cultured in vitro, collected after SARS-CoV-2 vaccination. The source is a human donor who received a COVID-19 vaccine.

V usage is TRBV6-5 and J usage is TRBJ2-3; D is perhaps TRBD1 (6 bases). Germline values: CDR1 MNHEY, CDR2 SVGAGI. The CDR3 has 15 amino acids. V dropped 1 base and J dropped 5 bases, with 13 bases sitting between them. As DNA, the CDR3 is TGTGCCAGCAGTTACTGGGCAGGGGAACAAGATACGCAGTATTTT. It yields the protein CASSYWAGEQDTQYF.

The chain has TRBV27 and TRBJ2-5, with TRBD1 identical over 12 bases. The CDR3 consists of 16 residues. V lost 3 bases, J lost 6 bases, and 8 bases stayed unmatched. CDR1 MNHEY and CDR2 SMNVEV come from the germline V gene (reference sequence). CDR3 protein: CASSLSGTGGRQTQYF. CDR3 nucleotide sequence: TGTGCCAGCAGTTTGTCCGGGACAGGGGGCCGTCAGACCCAGTACTTC.

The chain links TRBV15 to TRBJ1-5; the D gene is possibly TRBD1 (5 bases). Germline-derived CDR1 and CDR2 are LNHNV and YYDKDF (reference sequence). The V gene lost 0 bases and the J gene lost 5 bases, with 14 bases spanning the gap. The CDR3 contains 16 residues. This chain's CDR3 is CATSRERGPLYQPQHF. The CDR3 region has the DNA TGTGCCACCAGCAGAGAACGGGGACCCCTTTATCAGCCCCAGCATTTT.

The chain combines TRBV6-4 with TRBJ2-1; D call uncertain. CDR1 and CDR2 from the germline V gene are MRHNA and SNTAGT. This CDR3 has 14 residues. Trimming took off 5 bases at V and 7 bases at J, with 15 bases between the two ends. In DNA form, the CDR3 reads TGTGCCAGCAGTCCGACAAGAAACAATAATGAGCAGTTCTTC. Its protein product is CASSPTRNNNEQFF.

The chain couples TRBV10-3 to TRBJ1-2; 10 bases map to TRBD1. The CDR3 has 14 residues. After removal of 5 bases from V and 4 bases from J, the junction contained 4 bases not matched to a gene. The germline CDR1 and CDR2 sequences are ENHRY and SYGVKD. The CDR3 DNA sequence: TGTGCCATCAGTCCGACAGGGGGCAGCTATGGCTACACCTTC. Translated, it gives CAISPTGGSYGYTF.

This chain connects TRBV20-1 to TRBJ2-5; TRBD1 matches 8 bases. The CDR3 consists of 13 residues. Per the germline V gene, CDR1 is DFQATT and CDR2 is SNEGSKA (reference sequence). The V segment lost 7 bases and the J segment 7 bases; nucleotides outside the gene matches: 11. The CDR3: CSGTQGAEGTQYF. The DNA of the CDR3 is TGCAGTGGTACCCAGGGGGCGGAGGGGACCCAGTACTTC.

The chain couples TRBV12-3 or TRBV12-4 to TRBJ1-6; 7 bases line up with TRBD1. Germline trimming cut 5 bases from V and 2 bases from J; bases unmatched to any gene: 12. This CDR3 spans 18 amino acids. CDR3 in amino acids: CASSRTGFRSPYNSPLHF. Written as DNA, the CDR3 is TGTGCCAGCAGTCGGACAGGATTTAGGAGCCCCTATAATTCACCCCTCCACTTT.

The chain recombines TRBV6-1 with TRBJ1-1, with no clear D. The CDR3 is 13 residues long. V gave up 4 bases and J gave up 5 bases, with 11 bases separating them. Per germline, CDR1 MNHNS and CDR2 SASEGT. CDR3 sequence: CASSGTGGTEAFF. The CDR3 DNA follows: TGTGCCAGCAGTGGGACTGGCGGGACTGAAGCTTTCTTT.

CDR3 in DNA: TGTGCCAGCAGCGCAGAAGGAGATACGCAGTATTTT. Protein sequence: CASSAEGDTQYF. This chain links TRBV2 with TRBJ2-3, with D hard to call. CDR1 is SNHLY, CDR2 FYNNEI, per germline. This CDR3 is 12 amino acids long. The ends were cut back, 6 bases at V and 5 bases at J, with 9 bases in the middle.

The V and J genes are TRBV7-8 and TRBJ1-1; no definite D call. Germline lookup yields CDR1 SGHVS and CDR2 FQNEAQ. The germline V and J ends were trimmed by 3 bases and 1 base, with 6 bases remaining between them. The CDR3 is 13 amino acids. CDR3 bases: TGTGCCAGCAGCTTGGACCGGAACACTGAAGCTTTCTTT. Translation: CASSLDRNTEAFF.

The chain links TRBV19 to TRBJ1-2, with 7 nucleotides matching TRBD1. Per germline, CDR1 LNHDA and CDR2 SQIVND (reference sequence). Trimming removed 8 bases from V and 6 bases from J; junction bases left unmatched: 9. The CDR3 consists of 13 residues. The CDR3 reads CASSNRGRDGYTF. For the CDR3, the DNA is TGTGCCAGTTCTAACAGGGGAAGGGATGGCTACACCTTC.

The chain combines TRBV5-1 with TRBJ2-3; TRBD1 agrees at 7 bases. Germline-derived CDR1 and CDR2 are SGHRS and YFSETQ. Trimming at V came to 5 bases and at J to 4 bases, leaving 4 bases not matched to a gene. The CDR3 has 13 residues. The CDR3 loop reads CASRTGWADTQYF. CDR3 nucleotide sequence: TGCGCCAGCAGGACAGGGTGGGCAGATACGCAGTATTTT.

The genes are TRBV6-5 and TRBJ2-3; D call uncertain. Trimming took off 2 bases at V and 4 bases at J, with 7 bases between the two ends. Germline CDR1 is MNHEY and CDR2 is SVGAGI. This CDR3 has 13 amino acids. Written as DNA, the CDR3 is TGTGCCAGCAGTTACGGGGATGCAGATACGCAGTATTTT. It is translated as CASSYGDADTQYF.

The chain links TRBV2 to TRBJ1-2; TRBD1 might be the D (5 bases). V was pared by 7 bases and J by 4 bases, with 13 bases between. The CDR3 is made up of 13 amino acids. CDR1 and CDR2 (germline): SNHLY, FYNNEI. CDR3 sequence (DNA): TGTGCCAGCATCAAGGGGTTCCGCTATGGCTACACCTTC. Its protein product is CASIKGFRYGYTF.

The CDR3 region is CASSIKTSGANVLTF. The DNA of the CDR3 is TGTGCCAGTAGTATTAAGACCTCTGGGGCCAACGTCCTGACTTTC. The chain joins TRBV19 to TRBJ2-6; D unclear. This CDR3 has 15 residues. The germline V gene has CDR1 LNHDA and CDR2 SQIVND (reference sequence). Trimming cost V 3 bases and J 0 bases, with 6 bases left between them.

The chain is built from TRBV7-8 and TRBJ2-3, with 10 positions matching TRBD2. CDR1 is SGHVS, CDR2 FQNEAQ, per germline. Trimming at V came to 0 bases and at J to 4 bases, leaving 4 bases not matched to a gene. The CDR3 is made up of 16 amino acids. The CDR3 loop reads CASSLAGSGGPDTQYF. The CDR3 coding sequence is TGTGCCAGCAGCTTAGCGGGTAGCGGGGGGCCAGATACGCAGTATTTT. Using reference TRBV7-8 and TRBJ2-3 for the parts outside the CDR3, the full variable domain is GAGVSQSPRYKVAKRGQDVALRCDPISGHVSLFWYQQALGQGPEFLTYFQNEAQLDKSGLPSDRFFAERPEGSVSTLKIQRTQQEDSAVYLCASSLAGSGGPDTQYFGPGTRLTVL.

The CDR3 nucleotides read TGTGCCAGCAGCCGCGCGCGGGGGGACTACTACAATGAGCAGTTCTTC. As protein: CASSRARGDYYNEQFF. The V gene is TRBV7-9, the J gene TRBJ2-1; 8 bases fit TRBD2. The CDR3 spans 16 residues. Germline V gene sequence: CDR1 SEHNR, CDR2 FQNEAQ (reference sequence). J gave up 3 bases and V 5 bases, and 9 bases lay outside the gene matches.

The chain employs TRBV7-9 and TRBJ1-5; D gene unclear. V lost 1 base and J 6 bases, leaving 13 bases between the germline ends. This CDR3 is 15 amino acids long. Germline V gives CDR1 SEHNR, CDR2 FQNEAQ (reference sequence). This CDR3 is CASSLDWGRSQPQHF. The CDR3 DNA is TGTGCCAGCAGCTTAGACTGGGGTCGTAGTCAGCCCCAGCATTTT.

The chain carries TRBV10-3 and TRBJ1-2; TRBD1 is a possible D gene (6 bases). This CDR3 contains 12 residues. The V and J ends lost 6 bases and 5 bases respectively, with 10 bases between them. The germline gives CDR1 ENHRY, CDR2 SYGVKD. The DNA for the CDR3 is TGTGCCATCAGCCCGGACAGTTATGGCTACACCTTC. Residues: CAISPDSYGYTF.

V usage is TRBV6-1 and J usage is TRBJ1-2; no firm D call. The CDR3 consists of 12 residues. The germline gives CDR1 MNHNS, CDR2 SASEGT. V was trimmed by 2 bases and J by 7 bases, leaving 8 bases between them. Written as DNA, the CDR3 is TGTGCCAGCAGTGAACGGTGGCTTGGCTACACCTTC. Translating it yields CASSERWLGYTF.

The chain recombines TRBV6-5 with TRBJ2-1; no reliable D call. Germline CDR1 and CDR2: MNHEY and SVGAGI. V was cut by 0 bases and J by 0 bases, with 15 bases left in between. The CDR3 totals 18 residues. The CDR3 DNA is TGTGCCAGCAGTTACTCTCTAGAGTCCAGGAGCTCCTACAATGAGCAGTTCTTC. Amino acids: CASSYSLESRSSYNEQFF.

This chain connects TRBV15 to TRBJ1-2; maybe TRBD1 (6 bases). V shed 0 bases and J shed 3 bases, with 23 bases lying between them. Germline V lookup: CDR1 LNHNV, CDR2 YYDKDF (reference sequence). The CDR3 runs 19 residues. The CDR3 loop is CATSREVVSGHPFDYGYTF. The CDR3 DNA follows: TGTGCCACCAGCAGAGAAGTTGTTTCGGGACACCCTTTCGACTATGGCTACACCTTC.

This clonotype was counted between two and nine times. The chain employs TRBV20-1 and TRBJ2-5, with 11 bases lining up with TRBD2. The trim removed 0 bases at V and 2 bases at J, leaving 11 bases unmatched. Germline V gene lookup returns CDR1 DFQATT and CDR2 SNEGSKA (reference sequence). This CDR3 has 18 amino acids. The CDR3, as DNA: TGCAGTGCTAGAGATCTAGCGGGGGGCATACTTTTACAAGAGACCCAGTACTTC. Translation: CSARDLAGGILLQETQYF.

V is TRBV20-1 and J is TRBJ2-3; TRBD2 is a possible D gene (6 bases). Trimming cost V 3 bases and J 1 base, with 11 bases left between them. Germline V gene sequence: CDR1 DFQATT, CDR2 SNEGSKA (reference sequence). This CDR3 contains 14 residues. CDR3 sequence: CSARTGGGTDTQYF. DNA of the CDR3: TGCAGTGCTAGGACTGGAGGGGGCACAGATACGCAGTATTTT.

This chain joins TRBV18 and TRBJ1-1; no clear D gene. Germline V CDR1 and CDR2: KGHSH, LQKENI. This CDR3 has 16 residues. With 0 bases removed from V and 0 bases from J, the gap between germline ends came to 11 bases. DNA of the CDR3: TGTGCCAGCTCACCACCGGGAAGGGCTATGAACACTGAAGCTTTCTTT. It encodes CASSPPGRAMNTEAFF.

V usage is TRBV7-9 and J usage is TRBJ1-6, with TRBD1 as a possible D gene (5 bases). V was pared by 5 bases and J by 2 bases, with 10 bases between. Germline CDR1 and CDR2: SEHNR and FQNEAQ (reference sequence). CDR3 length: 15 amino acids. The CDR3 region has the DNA TGTGCCAGCAGCCTGCAGGGACCCTATAATTCACCCCTCCACTTT. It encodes CASSLQGPYNSPLHF.

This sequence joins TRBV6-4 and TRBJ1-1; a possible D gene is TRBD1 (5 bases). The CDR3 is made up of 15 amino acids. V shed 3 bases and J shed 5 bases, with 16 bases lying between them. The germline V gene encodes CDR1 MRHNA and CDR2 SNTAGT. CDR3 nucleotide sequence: TGTGCCAGCAGTGAAAGTCGGGGGTCGAGGACTGAAGCTTTCTTT. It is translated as CASSESRGSRTEAFF.